This T cell receptor beta chain was obtained from a study of blood T cell repertoires in COVID-19. Study details: COVID-19 samples, acute and convalescent, were from the United States, Italy and Spain.

As processed by the authors: Amplifying reference gene primers gave estimates of nucleated cell counts. Generated by immunoSEQ multiplex PCR, the TCRdb table keeps only in-frame clones and is missing some. The DNA gave D and trimming, while V, J and clone size come from that table. The sample shows about 200,000 clones, over 75% of them seen only once. V lost 0 bases and J lost 7; bases outside the gene matches: 8. The CDR3 runs to 16 residues. From germline, CDR1 is PRHDT and CDR2 FYEKMQ (reference sequence). The chain uses TRBV13 and TRBJ1-4; TRBD1 matches 7 bases. The specimen sequenced was peripheral blood. The sequence was collected from a man between 50 and 59 years old with acute or convalescent COVID-19. Written as DNA, the CDR3 is TGTGCCAGCAGCTTAGGAGAGACAGGGTACGGTGAAAAACTGTTTTTT. Protein: CASSLGETGYGEKLFF.